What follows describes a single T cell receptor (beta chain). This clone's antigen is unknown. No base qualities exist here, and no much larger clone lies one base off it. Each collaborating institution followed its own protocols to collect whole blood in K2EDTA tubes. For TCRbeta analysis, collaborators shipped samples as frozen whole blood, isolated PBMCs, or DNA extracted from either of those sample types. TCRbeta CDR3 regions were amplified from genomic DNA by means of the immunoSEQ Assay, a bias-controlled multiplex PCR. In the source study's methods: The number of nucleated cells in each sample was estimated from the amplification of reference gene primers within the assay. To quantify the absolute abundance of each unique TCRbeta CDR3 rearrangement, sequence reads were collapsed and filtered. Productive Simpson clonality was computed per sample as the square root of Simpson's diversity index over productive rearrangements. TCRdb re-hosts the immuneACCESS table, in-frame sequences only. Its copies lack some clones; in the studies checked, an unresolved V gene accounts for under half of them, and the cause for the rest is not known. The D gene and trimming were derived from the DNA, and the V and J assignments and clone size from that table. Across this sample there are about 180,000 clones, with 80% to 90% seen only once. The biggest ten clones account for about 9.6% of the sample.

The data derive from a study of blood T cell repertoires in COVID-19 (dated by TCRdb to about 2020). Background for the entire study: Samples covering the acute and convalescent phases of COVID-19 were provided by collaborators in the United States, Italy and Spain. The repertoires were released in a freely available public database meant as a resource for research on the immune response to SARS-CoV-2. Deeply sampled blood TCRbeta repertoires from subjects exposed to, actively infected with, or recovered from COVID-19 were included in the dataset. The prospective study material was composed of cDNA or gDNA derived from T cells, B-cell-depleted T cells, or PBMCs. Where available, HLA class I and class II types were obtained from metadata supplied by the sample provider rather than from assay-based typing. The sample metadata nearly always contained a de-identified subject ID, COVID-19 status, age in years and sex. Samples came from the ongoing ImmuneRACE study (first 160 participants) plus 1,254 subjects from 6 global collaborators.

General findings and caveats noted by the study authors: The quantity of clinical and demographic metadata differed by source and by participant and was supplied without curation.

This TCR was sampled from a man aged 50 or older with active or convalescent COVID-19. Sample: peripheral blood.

The DNA sequence is given as TGCGCCAGCAGTGAAACCGGGACAGGGATGAACGAGCAGTACTTC. Its amino acids are CASSETGTGMNEQYF. The rearranged chain carries TRBV10-1 and TRBJ2-7; the central 9 bases match TRBD1. As encoded in the germline V gene (reference sequence), CDR1 is WNHNN while CDR2 is SYGVQD. Clipping removes 3 bases from V and 5 bases from J, with 8 as the unmatched junction base count. Reading from cysteine to phenylalanine, the CDR3 counts 15 amino acids. The sequence is cut down to CDR3 DNA, 45 bases in frame from base 1.